These T cell receptor beta chains were read from a single sample in a study of cytomegalovirus exposure and HLA in healthy donors. Sequencing used immunoSEQ multiplex PCR; TCRdb keeps in-frame clones, though not all of them. The sample carries about 140,000 clones, about 75% recorded once. Sequencing was done on a sample of PBMCs. All receptors come from a man aged 40-50 years in good health and CMV-seronegative. The CDR3 runs from the conserved cysteine through the conserved F or W. The D gene is left open where the match is weak. The size field is filled for only some rows; it gives once, few, many or a size class.

>TRBD1|TRBJ1-1|TRBV10-3|15|once
CAISELGQTNTEAFF
TGTGCCATCAGTGAGTTGGGACAGACGAACACTGAAGCTTTCTTT
>NA|TRBJ2-7|TRBV10-3|11|NA
CAMSQGGEQYF
TGTGCCATGTCGCAGGGTGGCGAGCAGTACTTC
>NA|TRBJ1-6|TRBV7-6|13|NA
CASRSTQHSPLHF
TGTGCCAGCAGGTCGACACAACACTCACCCCTCCACTTT
>TRBD1|TRBJ1-1|TRBV5-1|16|NA
CASSDPGQHLNTEAFF
TGCGCCAGCAGCGACCCGGGACAGCATTTGAACACTGAAGCTTTCTTT
>TRBD1|TRBJ1-1|TRBV19|14|NA
CASRAGGARAEAFF
TGTGCCAGTAGGGCAGGGGGCGCGAGGGCTGAAGCTTTCTTT
>TRBD1|TRBJ1-4|TRBV6-6|12|NA
CASMGTGEKLFF
TGTGCCAGCATGGGGACAGGGGAAAAACTGTTTTTT
>NA|TRBJ2-6|TRBV5-1|17|many
CASSLGGTGSGANVLTF
TGCGCCAGCAGCTTGGGAGGTACCGGCTCTGGGGCCAACGTCCTGACTTTC
>NA|TRBJ1-5|TRBV6-7|19|NA
CASSYSTGGRGYRNQPQHF
TGTGCCAGCAGTTACTCGACGGGCGGCAGGGGATATCGCAATCAGCCCCAGCATTTT
>NA|TRBJ1-2|TRBV4-1|13|NA
CASSHPTGGSYTF
TGCGCCAGCAGCCACCCGACAGGCGGATCCTACACCTTC
>NA|TRBJ2-1|TRBV19|15|NA
CASRKDISSYNEQFF
TGTGCCAGTAGGAAGGACATTAGCTCCTACAATGAGCAGTTCTTC
>TRBD1|TRBJ1-5|TRBV7-9|17|NA
CASSLAPRGQANQPQHF
TGTGCCAGCAGCTTAGCGCCTAGGGGACAGGCCAATCAGCCCCAGCATTTT
>NA|TRBJ1-4|TRBV28|14|NA
CASSPGATNEKLFF
TGTGCCAGCAGTCCAGGGGCAACTAATGAAAAACTGTTTTTT
>NA|TRBJ1-2|TRBV5-5|14|NA
CASSFGGTNYGYTF
TGTGCCAGCAGCTTCGGAGGTACTAACTATGGCTACACCTTC
>NA|TRBJ1-6|TRBV18|13|NA
CASSEAGDSPLHF
TGTGCCAGCTCAGAGGCAGGGGATTCACCCCTCCACTTT
>NA|TRBJ2-7|TRBV9|16|NA
CASSVARASSQNEQYF
TGTGCCAGCAGCGTAGCTAGGGCTAGCAGTCAAAACGAGCAGTACTTC
>TRBD1|TRBJ1-6|TRBV2|16|NA
CASTVQGAGQNSPLHF
TGTGCCAGCACTGTCCAGGGGGCTGGTCAAAATTCACCCCTCCACTTT
>NA|TRBJ1-6|TRBV25-1|15|NA
CASREGSSYNSPLHF
TGTGCCAGCAGGGAGGGCAGCTCCTATAATTCACCCCTCCACTTT
>NA|TRBJ2-7|TRBV18|17|NA
CASSPGESDTSSYEQYF
TGTGCCAGCTCACCGGGCGAGTCGGACACGAGCTCCTACGAGCAGTACTTC
>NA|TRBJ2-7|TRBV5-1|13|once
CASRLTVAYEQYF
TGCGCCAGCAGATTGACGGTGGCCTACGAGCAGTACTTC
>NA|TRBJ2-1|TRBV9|14|NA
CASSYVTGGNEQFF
TGTGCCAGCAGCTACGTAACGGGCGGGAATGAGCAGTTCTTC
>TRBD1|TRBJ1-5|TRBV28|14|NA
CASRTGEPRRPQHF
TGTGCCAGCCGGACAGGGGAACCCCGCCGGCCCCAGCATTTT
>NA|TRBJ2-7|TRBV18|14|NA
CASSPDTVDYEQYF
TGTGCCAGCTCACCGGACACGGTAGACTACGAGCAGTACTTC
>TRBD1|TRBJ2-1|TRBV9|15|NA
CASSKGTGDYNEQFF
TGTGCCAGCAGCAAAGGGACAGGGGATTACAATGAGCAGTTCTTC
>NA|TRBJ1-4|TRBV9|15|NA
CASSVGAGQNEKLFF
TGTGCCAGCAGCGTAGGGGCGGGGCAAAATGAAAAACTGTTTTTT
>TRBD1|TRBJ2-7|TRBV29-1|13|NA
CSVGAGGPYEQYF
TGCAGCGTCGGAGCAGGGGGCCCCTACGAGCAGTACTTC
>TRBD1|TRBJ2-7|TRBV27|15|NA
CASSLSRTGGDEQYF
TGTGCCAGCAGTTTGTCTAGGACAGGGGGAGACGAGCAGTACTTC
>TRBD1|TRBJ2-3|TRBV10-3|16|NA
CAISESTAGGVNTQYF
TGTGCCATCAGTGAGTCGACGGCAGGGGGCGTCAATACGCAGTATTTT
>NA|TRBJ1-3|TRBV14|15|NA
CASSQDRGFGNTIYF
TGTGCCAGCAGCCAAGATCGAGGATTCGGAAACACCATATATTTT
>NA|TRBJ2-3|TRBV5-1|15|NA
CASSLEDRSSDTQYF
TGCGCCAGCAGCTTGGAGGACAGATCTTCAGATACGCAGTATTTT
>NA|TRBJ2-3|TRBV11-2|16|NA
CASSYLAGASTDTQYF
TGTGCCAGCAGCTACCTCGCGGGGGCTAGCACAGATACGCAGTATTTT
>TRBD2|TRBJ2-1|TRBV7-9|13|few
CALTSGGFNEQFF
TGTGCCCTGACTAGCGGGGGGTTCAATGAGCAGTTCTTC
>TRBD2|TRBJ2-3|TRBV11-2|14|NA
CASSFLAVGSAQYF
TGTGCCAGCAGCTTCCTAGCGGTAGGGTCGGCTCAGTATTTT
>TRBD1|TRBJ2-2|TRBV9|17|NA
CASSVAPGQEDTGELFF
TGTGCCAGCAGCGTAGCCCCGGGACAGGAAGACACCGGGGAGCTGTTTTTT
>TRBD2|TRBJ2-5|TRBV5-1|14|NA
CASSPGTRAETQYF
TGCGCCAGCAGCCCCGGGACTAGGGCAGAGACCCAGTACTTC
>TRBD1|TRBJ1-3|TRBV5-6|15|NA
CASSPQGSSGNTIYF
TGTGCCAGCAGCCCACAGGGGAGCTCTGGAAACACCATATATTTT
>TRBD1|TRBJ1-1|TRBV5-6|14|NA
CASSLRTGRTEAFF
TGTGCCAGCAGCTTGAGGACAGGGAGGACTGAAGCTTTCTTT
>NA|TRBJ2-2|TRBV15|15|NA
CATSRDLWRAGELFF
TGTGCCACCAGCAGAGATTTGTGGAGGGCCGGGGAGCTGTTTTTT
>NA|TRBJ2-7|TRBV7-9|8|NA
CSGYEQYF
TGTTCCGGCTACGAGCAGTACTTC
>NA|TRBJ1-2|TRBV14|16|NA
CASSQDTASSNYGYTF
TGTGCCAGCAGCCAAGATACCGCCTCGAGTAACTATGGCTACACCTTC
>NA|TRBJ1-1|TRBV10-3|15|NA
CAIGDRRLPNTEAFF
TGTGCCATAGGAGACAGGCGCCTTCCAAACACTGAAGCTTTCTTT
>TRBD2|TRBJ2-1|TRBV5-1|17|NA
CASSADGLAGAWDEQFF
TGCGCCAGCAGCGCCGATGGACTAGCGGGGGCATGGGATGAGCAGTTCTTC